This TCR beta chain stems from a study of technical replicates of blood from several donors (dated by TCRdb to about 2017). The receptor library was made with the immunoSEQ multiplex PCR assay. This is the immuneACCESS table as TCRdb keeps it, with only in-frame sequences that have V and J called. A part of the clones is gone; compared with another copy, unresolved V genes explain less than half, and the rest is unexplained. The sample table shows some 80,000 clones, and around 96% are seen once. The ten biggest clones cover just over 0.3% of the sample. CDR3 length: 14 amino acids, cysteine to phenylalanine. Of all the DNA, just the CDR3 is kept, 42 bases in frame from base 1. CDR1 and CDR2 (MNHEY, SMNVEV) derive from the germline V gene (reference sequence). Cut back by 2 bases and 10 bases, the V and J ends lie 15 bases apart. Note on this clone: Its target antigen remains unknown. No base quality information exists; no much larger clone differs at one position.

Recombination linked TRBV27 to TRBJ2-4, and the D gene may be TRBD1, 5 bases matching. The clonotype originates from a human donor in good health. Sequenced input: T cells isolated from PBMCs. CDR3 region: CASSLDWTKEIQYF. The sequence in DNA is TGTGCCAGCAGTTTAGACTGGACAAAAGAAATTCAGTACTTC.